This is a list of T cell receptor beta chains from one sample in a study of OX40 agonist ivuxolimab in advanced cancers. Sequenced by immunoSEQ multiplex PCR; TCRdb stores in-frame clones only, minus some. The data show roughly 67,000 clones, roughly 86% seen once. The material was CD4+ or CD8+ T cells sorted from blood, obtained in a trial of the OX40 agonist ivuxolimab. The origin of the receptors is an adult with an advanced solid tumor such as melanoma, head and neck, liver or kidney cancer. Both conserved end residues are part of each CDR3. D genes are given only for firm matches. Rows give clone size only sometimes, using once, few, many, or a class for an expanded clone.

v_gene	d_gene	abundance	j_gene	CDR3aa	CDR3nt
TRBV11-3	.	once	TRBJ2-5	CASSPGHSQETQYF	TGTGCCAGCAGCCCCGGCCACAGTCAAGAGACCCAGTACTTC
TRBV18	.	.	TRBJ2-5	CASLSRETQYF	TGTGCCAGCTTATCAAGGGAGACCCAGTACTTC
TRBV30	TRBD2	.	TRBJ2-5	CAWSGGSGGQETQYF	TGTGCCTGGAGTGGAGGGAGCGGGGGACAAGAGACCCAGTACTTC
TRBV27	.	.	TRBJ1-1	CASSLSAGGMNTEAFF	TGTGCCAGCAGTTTATCGGCGGGTGGTATGAACACTGAAGCTTTCTTT
TRBV7-2	TRBD1	.	TRBJ1-6	CASSKVTGGRSPLHF	TGTGCCAGCAGCAAAGTGACAGGGGGCAGGTCACCCCTCCACTTT
TRBV7-3	TRBD1	.	TRBJ1-5	CASSPNRGQPQHF	TGTGCCAGCAGCCCGAACAGGGGTCAGCCCCAGCATTTT
TRBV6-1	.	.	TRBJ1-5	CASSPTYGSLGPQHF	TGTGCCAGCAGTCCCACTTATGGCAGCTTAGGACCCCAGCATTTT
TRBV28	.	once	TRBJ1-2	CASSLGTQGYTF	TGTGCCAGCAGCCTAGGGACCCAAGGCTACACCTTC
TRBV28	.	.	TRBJ2-3	CASSLGTHPYTQYF	TGTGCCAGCAGTTTAGGGACACACCCCTATACGCAGTATTTT
TRBV10-1	.	.	TRBJ2-7	CASSESGRSHEQYF	TGCGCCAGCAGTGAGTCGGGAAGATCCCACGAGCAGTACTTC
TRBV28	.	.	TRBJ1-2	CASGEGVTYGYTF	TGTGCCAGCGGTGAGGGAGTGACCTATGGCTACACCTTC
TRBV29-1	TRBD1	.	TRBJ2-7	CSVEGAGGIRPEQYF	TGCAGCGTTGAAGGGGCAGGGGGTATCAGGCCCGAGCAGTACTTC
TRBV7-3	TRBD1	.	TRBJ2-3	CASRQGQGPSNTQYF	TGTGCCAGCAGGCAGGGACAGGGTCCTAGTAATACGCAGTATTTT
TRBV12-2	.	.	TRBJ2-7	CASRIPGTGTYEQYF	TGTGCAAGTCGCATCCCCGGGACTGGTACCTACGAGCAGTACTTC
TRBV9	TRBD1	.	TRBJ2-3	CASSVGGQGTDTQYF	TGTGCCAGCAGCGTAGGGGGACAGGGGACAGATACGCAGTATTTT
TRBV9	TRBD2	once	TRBJ2-2	CASSPGGAGTYTGELFF	TGTGCCAGCAGCCCCGGGGGGGCAGGCACGTACACCGGGGAGCTGTTTTTT
TRBV7-8	.	.	TRBJ2-7	CASSLALAAYEQYF	TGTGCCAGCAGCTTAGCGCTAGCCGCCTACGAGCAGTACTTC
TRBV14	.	.	TRBJ2-4	CASSQGGGGKNIQYF	TGTGCCAGCAGCCAAGGAGGGGGGGGAAAAAACATTCAGTACTTC
TRBV18	TRBD1	.	TRBJ2-7	CASSPSSGQGDEQYF	TGTGCCAGCTCACCCTCGTCCGGACAGGGGGACGAGCAGTACTTC
TRBV10-1	.	.	TRBJ2-5	CANAGRAWETQYF	TGCGCCAACGCCGGACGGGCTTGGGAGACCCAGTACTTC
TRBV6-5	TRBD2	.	TRBJ2-3	CASTEAGGGADTQYF	TGTGCCAGCACGGAGGCGGGGGGTGGGGCAGATACGCAGTATTTT
TRBV4-1	.	.	TRBJ1-6	CASSQPDRQALHF	TGCGCCAGCAGCCAACCCGACAGGCAAGCCCTCCACTTT
TRBV10-1	.	.	TRBJ2-1	CASSGGAGISYNEQFF	TGCGCCAGCAGTGGGGGCGCGGGGATCTCCTACAATGAGCAGTTCTTC
TRBV10-3	TRBD2	.	TRBJ2-1	CAISAGGAYNEQFF	TGTGCCATCAGTGCGGGGGGTGCCTACAATGAGCAGTTCTTC
TRBV18	.	.	TRBJ2-7	CASSSTVDGYEQYF	TGTGCCAGCTCATCGACGGTAGATGGATACGAGCAGTACTTC
TRBV28	.	.	TRBJ1-1	CASSLDQNTEAFF	TGTGCCAGCAGTTTGGATCAAAACACTGAAGCTTTCTTT
TRBV25-1	TRBD2	.	TRBJ2-5	CASSGLAGLGETQYF	TGTGCCAGCAGTGGGTTAGCGGGGTTAGGAGAGACCCAGTACTTC